The sample holds many counts of the clone carrying this TCR beta chain. TCR beta libraries were built with iRepertoire HTBI primers and Arm-PCR of CDR3 regions. In TCRdb, the multiplex PCR reads were re-called with MiXCR into one record per CDR3 protein. The sample shows a few hundred thousand distinct CDR3 sequences, about 18% of them seen only once. This sample was included in a study of regulatory T cells in long-lasting Graves disease. For the study at large: The antithyroid drugs taken by newly diagnosed Graves' patients had been used for under 3 months.

This sample's time point: newly diagnosed GD, antithyroid drugs for less than 3 months. Construction of the TCR library relied on RNA isolated from PBMCs. Germline V gives CDR1 LGHDT, CDR2 YNNKEL (reference sequence). The CDR3 covers 15 residues. The V end lost 0 bases, the J end lost 6 bases, and 14 bases lay between the germline ends. The sample was also linked to a second study, of T cells in Graves' hyperthyroidism and ophthalmopathy. That work contributes: No progression to ophthalmopathy during 18 months of follow-up defined stable disease. In blood, most of the thyroid clonotypes expanded above 0.001 were also present.

The sample consisted of peripheral blood mononuclear cells (PBMCs), taken at new diagnosis, from a patient treated with antithyroid drugs. The receptor was isolated from a woman in her 30s with Graves disease. The chain is built from TRBV3-1 and TRBJ1-1; maybe TRBD1 (5 bases). The CDR3 here is CASSQDSGADSEAFF. The CDR3 DNA reads as TGTGCCAGCAGCCAAGATTCCGGGGCGGACTCTGAAGCTTTCTTT.